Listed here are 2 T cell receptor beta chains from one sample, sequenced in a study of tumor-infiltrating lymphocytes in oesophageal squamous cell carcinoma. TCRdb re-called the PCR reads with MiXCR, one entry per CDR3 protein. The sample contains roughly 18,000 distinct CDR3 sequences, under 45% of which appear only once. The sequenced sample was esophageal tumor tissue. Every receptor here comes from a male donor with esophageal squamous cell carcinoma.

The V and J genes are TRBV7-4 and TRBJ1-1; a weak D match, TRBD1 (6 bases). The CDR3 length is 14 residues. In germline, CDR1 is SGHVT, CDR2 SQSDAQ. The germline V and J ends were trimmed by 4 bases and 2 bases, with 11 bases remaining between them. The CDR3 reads CASSYDRPNTEAFF. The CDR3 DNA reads TGTGCCAGCAGCTATGACAGGCCAAACACTGAAGCTTTCTTT.

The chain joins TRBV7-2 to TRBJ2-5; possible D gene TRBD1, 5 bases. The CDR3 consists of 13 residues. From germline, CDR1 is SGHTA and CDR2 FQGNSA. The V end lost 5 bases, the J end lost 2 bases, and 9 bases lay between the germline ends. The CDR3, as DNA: TGTGCCAGCAGCGTTCAGGGTCAAGAGACCCAGTACTTC. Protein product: CASSVQGQETQYF.